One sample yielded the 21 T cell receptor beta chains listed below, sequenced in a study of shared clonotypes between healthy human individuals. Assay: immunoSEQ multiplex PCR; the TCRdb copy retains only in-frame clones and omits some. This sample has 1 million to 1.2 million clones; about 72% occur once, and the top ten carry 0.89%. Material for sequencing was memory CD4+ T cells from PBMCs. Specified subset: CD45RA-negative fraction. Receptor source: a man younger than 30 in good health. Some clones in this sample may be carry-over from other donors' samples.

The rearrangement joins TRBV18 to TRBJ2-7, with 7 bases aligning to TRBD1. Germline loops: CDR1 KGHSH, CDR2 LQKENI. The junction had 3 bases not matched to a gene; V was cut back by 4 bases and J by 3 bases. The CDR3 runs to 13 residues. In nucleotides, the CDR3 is TGTGCCAGCTCACGGGGACAGTACTACGAGCAGTACTTC. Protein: CASSRGQYYEQYF.

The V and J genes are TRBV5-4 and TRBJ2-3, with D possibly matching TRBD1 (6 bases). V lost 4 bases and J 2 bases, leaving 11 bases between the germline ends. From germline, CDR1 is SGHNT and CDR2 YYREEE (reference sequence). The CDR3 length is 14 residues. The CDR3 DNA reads TGTGCCAGCAGCACCGGGACAAACACAGATACGCAGTATTTT. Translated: CASSTGTNTDTQYF.

The CDR3 is CASSFSGTLSDTQYF. The CDR3 nucleotides are TGTGCCAGCAGCTTTAGCGGGACTCTGTCAGATACGCAGTATTTT. This rearrangement joins TRBV7-2 to TRBJ2-3, with 8 nucleotides matching TRBD2. Trimming at V came to 3 bases and at J to 4 bases, leaving 6 bases not matched to a gene. Germline loops: CDR1 SGHTA, CDR2 FQGNSA. The CDR3 spans 15 residues.

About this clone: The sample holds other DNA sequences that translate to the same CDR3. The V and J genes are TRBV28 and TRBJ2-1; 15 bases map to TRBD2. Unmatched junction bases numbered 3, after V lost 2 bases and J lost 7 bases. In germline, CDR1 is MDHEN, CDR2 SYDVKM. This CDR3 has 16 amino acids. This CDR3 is CASSLLGTSGRNEQFF. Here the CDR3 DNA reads TGTGCCAGCAGTTTACTGGGGACTAGCGGGAGGAATGAGCAGTTCTTC.

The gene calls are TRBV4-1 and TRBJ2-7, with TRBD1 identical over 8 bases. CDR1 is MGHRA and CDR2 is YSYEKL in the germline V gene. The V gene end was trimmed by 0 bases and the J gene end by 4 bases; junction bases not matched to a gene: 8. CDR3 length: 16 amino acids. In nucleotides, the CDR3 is TGCGCCAGCAGCCAAGAAACCGGGACAGGAGGGTACGAGCAGTACTTC. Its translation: CASSQETGTGGYEQYF.

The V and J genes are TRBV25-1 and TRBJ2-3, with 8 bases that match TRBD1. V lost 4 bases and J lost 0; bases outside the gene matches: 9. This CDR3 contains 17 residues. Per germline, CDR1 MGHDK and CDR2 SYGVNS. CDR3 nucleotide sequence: TGTGCCAGCAGTGTTTCCGGGACAGGAACTAGCACAGATACGCAGTATTTT. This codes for CASSVSGTGTSTDTQYF. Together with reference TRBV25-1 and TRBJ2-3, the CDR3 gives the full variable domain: EADIYQTPRYLVIGTGKKITLECSQTMGHDKMYWYQQDPGMELHLIHYSYGVNSTEKGDLSSESTVSRIRTEHFPLTLESARPSHTSQYLCASSVSGTGTSTDTQYFGPGTRLTVL.

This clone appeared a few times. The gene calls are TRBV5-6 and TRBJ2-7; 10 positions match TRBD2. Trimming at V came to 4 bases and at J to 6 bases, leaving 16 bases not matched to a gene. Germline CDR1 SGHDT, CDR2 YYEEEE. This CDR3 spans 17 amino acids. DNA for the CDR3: TGTGCCAGCAGCCCTGGACTAGCGGTCCCAGGCTCCGGCGAGCAGTACTTC. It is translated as CASSPGLAVPGSGEQYF. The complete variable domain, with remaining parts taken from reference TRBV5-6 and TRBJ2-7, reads DAGVTQSPTHLIKTRGQQVTLRCSPKSGHDTVSWYQQALGQGPQFIFQYYEEEERQRGNFPDRFSGHQFPNYSSELNVNALLLGDSALYLCASSPGLAVPGSGEQYFGPGTRLTVT.

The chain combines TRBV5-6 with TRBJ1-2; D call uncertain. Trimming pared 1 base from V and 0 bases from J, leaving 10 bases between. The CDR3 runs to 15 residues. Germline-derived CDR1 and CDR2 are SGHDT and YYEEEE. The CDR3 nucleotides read TGTGCCAGCAGCTTGCTTGGTGGAGCTAACTATGGCTACACCTTC. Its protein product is CASSLLGGANYGYTF.

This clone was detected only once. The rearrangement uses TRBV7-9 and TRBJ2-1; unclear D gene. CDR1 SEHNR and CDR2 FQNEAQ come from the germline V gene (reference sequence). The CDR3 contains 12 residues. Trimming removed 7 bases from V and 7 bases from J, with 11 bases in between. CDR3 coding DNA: TGTGCCAGCAATAACGGGTGGAATGAGCAGTTCTTC. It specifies CASNNGWNEQFF.

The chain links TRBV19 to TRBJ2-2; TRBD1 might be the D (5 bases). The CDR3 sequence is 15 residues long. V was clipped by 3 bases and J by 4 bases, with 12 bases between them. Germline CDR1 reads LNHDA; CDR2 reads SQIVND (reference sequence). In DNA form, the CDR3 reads TGTGCCAGTAGTATCAGTAGGGGCGGCACCGGGGAGCTGTTTTTT. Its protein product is CASSISRGGTGELFF.

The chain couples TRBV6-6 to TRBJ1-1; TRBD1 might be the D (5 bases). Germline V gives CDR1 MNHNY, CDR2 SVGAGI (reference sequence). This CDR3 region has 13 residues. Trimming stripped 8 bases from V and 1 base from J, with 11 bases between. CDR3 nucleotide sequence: TGTGCCAGCGCACGGGGGAGGAACACTGAAGCTTTCTTT. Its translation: CASARGRNTEAFF.

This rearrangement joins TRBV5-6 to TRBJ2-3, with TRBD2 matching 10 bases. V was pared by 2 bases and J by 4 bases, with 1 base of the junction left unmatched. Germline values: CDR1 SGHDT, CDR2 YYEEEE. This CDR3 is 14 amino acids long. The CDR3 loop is CASSFGLAADTQYF. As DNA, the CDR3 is TGTGCCAGCAGCTTTGGACTAGCGGCAGATACGCAGTATTTT.

The CDR3 spells CASSEIRLNTGELFF. The DNA of the CDR3 is TGTGCCAGCAGTGAAATTCGTTTAAACACCGGGGAGCTGTTTTTT. V gene TRBV6-1 combines with J gene TRBJ2-2; D unclear. V was clipped by 2 bases and J by 2 bases, with 9 bases between them. From germline, CDR1 is MNHNS and CDR2 SASEGT. This CDR3 has 15 residues.

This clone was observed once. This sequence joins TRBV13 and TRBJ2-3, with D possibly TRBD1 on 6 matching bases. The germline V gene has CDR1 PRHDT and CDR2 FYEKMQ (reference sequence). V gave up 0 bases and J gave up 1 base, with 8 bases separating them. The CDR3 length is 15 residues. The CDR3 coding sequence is TGTGCCAGCAGCTTAGGACAGGGACGCACAGATACGCAGTATTTT. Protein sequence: CASSLGQGRTDTQYF.

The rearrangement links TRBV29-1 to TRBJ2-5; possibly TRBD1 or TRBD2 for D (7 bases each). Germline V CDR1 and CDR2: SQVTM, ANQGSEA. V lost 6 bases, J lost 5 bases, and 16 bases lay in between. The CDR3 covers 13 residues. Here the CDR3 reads CSVGHRGGETQYF. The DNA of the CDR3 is TGCAGCGTGGGACACAGGGGAGGGGAGACCCAGTACTTC.

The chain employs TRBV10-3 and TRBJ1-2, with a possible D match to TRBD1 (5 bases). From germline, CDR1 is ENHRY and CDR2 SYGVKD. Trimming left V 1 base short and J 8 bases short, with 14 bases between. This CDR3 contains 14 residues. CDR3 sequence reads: CAISEWAGLGGYTF. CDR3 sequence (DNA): TGTGCCATCAGTGAGTGGGCAGGGCTAGGCGGCTACACCTTC.

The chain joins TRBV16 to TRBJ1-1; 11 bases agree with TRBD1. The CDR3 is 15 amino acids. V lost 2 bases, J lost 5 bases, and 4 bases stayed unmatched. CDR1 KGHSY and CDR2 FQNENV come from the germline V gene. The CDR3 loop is CASSQTGTGGTEAFF. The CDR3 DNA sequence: TGTGCCAGCAGCCAAACCGGGACAGGGGGAACTGAAGCTTTCTTT.

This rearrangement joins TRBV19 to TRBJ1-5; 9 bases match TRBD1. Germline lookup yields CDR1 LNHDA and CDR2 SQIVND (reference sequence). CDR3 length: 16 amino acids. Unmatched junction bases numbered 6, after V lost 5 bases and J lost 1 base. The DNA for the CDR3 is TGTGCCAGTAGTTTGAGGACAGGGGTGAGCAATCAGCCCCAGCATTTT. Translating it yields CASSLRTGVSNQPQHF.

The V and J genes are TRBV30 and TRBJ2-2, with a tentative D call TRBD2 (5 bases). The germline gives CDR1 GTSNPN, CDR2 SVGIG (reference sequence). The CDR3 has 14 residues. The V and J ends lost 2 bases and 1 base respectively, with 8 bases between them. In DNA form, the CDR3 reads TGTGCCTGGAGTCGAGGGTTGAACACCGGGGAGCTGTTTTTT. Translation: CAWSRGLNTGELFF.

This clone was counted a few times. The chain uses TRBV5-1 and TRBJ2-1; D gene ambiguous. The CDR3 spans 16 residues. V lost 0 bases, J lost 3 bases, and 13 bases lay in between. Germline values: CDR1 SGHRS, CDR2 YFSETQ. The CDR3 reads CASSLALQNYYNEQFF. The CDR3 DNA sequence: TGCGCCAGCAGCTTGGCCTTGCAGAATTACTACAATGAGCAGTTCTTC. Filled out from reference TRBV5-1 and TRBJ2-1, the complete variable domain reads KAGVTQTPRYLIKTRGQQVTLSCSPISGHRSVSWYQQTPGQGLQFLFEYFSETQRNKGNFPGRFSGRQFSNSRSEMNVSTLELGDSALYLCASSLALQNYYNEQFFGPGTRLTVL.

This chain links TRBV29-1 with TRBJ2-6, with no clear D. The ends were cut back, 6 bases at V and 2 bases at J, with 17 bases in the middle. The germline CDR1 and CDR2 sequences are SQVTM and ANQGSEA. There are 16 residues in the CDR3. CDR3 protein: CSVRALSLTGANVLTF. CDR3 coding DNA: TGCAGCGTCCGCGCCTTAAGTTTGACTGGGGCCAACGTCCTGACTTTC.